Shown below are 7 T cell receptor beta chains from a single sample sequenced in a study of blood T cells in healthy people across ages. Sample-barcoded 5' priming and a J-beta primer mix drove a second PCR of roughly 6 to 12 cycles. MiXCR, run by TCRdb on the 5' RACE reads, gives a single entry per CDR3 protein. The table has almost 1 million distinct CDR3 sequences, 51% seen once. Sequences were obtained from blood. These receptors all stem from a woman between 55 and 75 years old in good health.

The chain carries TRBV6-6 and TRBJ2-7; 8 bases match TRBD2. After removal of 5 bases from V and 3 bases from J, the junction contained 12 bases not matched to a gene. The CDR3 runs to 16 residues. Germline assignment: CDR1 MNHNY and CDR2 SVGAGI (reference sequence). As DNA, the CDR3 is TGTGCCAGCAGTCCGTCTTACAGCGGGAGTTTCTACGAGCAGTACTTC. Translated: CASSPSYSGSFYEQYF.

The CDR3 bases are TGTGCCAGCAGTTTACCAGCGCCCTGGGGGGATGAGCAGTTCTTC. This sequence encodes CASSLPAPWGDEQFF. The chain joins TRBV28 to TRBJ2-1, with D possibly being TRBD2 (6 bases). The CDR3 runs to 15 residues. The germline gives CDR1 MDHEN, CDR2 SYDVKM. The ends were cut back, 2 bases at V and 8 bases at J, with 16 bases in the middle. Looking up the rest from reference TRBV28 and TRBJ2-1 gives the full variable domain: DVKVTQSSRYLVKRTGEKVFLECVQDMDHENMFWYRQDPGLGLRLIYFSYDVKMKEKGDIPEGYSVSREKKERFSLILESASTNQTSMYLCASSLPAPWGDEQFFGPGTRLTVL.

This clonotype appeared a few times. The CDR3 loop is CASSFTDRSHSPLHF. The DNA for the CDR3 is TGTGCCAGCAGTTTCACAGACAGGAGCCATTCACCCCTCCACTTT. The V and J genes are TRBV28 and TRBJ1-6; D possibly corresponds to TRBD1 (6 bases). This CDR3 comprises 15 residues. The V gene's germline CDR1 is MDHEN and CDR2 SYDVKM. Trimming shortened V by 3 bases and J by 8 bases, and 14 bases separated the two germline ends.

A few counts support this clonotype. The chain couples TRBV28 to TRBJ2-5; no reliable D call. The J call may be faulty, since TRBJ2-7 better matches the DNA end. Per germline, CDR1 MDHEN and CDR2 SYDVKM. CDR3 length: 14 amino acids. The CDR3 sequence is CASSFRGRTYEQYF. CDR3 coding DNA: TGTGCCAGCAGTTTTAGAGGCAGAACTTACGAGCAGTACTTC.

V is TRBV15 and J is TRBJ2-4, with a tentative D call TRBD2 (5 bases). Germline V gene sequence: CDR1 LNHNV, CDR2 YYDKDF (reference sequence). With 0 bases removed from V and 0 bases from J, the gap between germline ends came to 9 bases. There are 16 residues in the CDR3. The CDR3 here is CATSRERVLAKNIQYF. The DNA for the CDR3 is TGTGCCACCAGCAGAGAGAGGGTTCTAGCCAAAAACATTCAGTACTTC.

This clonotype showed up just once. V is TRBV7-9 and J is TRBJ1-4; D gene ambiguous. This CDR3 is 16 amino acids long. Per the germline V gene, CDR1 is SEHNR and CDR2 is FQNEAQ (reference sequence). Trimming removed 8 bases at V and 5 bases at J, with 21 bases between. CDR3 coding DNA: TGTGCCAGCGTATCTAAACCCGGTTCAGAGAATGAAAAACTGTTTTTT. Its translation: CASVSKPGSENEKLFF. The whole variable domain, filled in from reference TRBV7-9 and TRBJ1-4, reads DTGVSQNPRHKITKRGQNVTFRCDPISEHNRLYWYRQTLGQGPEFLTYFQNEAQLEKSRLLSDRFSAERPKGSFSTLEIQRTEQGDSAMYLCASVSKPGSENEKLFFGSGTQLSVL.

The chain has TRBV7-9 and TRBJ2-7, with 9 nucleotides matching TRBD2. This CDR3 contains 15 residues. The V and J ends lost 4 bases and 3 bases, in that order; junction bases with no gene match: 7. Per germline, CDR1 SEHNR and CDR2 FQNEAQ (reference sequence). CDR3 region: CASSSLAGAYYEQYF. As DNA, the CDR3 is TGTGCCAGCAGCTCGTTAGCGGGAGCCTACTACGAGCAGTACTTC.